Each of the 15 T cell receptor beta chains below was sequenced from the same sample in a study. Sequencing took place on an Illumina MiSeq. In-frame beta chains were kept once TCRdb had trimmed the public reads at Q25 with fastp and called clones with MiXCR. Merged by CDR3 protein, the rows form single entries marked with the most common genes and DNA. The sample table lists several thousand distinct CDR3 sequences, about 9.6% of them with a count of one. The ten largest clones capture 5.5% to 7% of the sample. The sequencing input was CD4+ T cells from synovial fluid. The receptor source for this set is a human donor with rheumatoid arthritis.

By sample fraction, this clonotype is medium-sized. In nucleotides, the CDR3 is TGTGCCAGCAGCTTGGGACTAGCGAGCGGCGAGCAGTACTTC. Protein: CASSLGLASGEQYF. This chain links TRBV4-2 with TRBJ2-7, with 10 bases aligning to TRBD2. The junction had 7 bases not matched to a gene; V was cut back by 5 bases and J by 6 bases. CDR1 is LGHNA and CDR2 is YNFKEQ in the germline V gene. CDR3 length: 14 amino acids.

This clonotype is medium-sized in the sample. The chain joins TRBV20-1 to TRBJ1-5; maybe TRBD1 (5 bases). Trimming left V 5 bases short and J 3 bases short, with 14 bases between. This CDR3 has 14 amino acids. Germline values: CDR1 DFQATT, CDR2 SNEGSKA (reference sequence). CDR3 sequence reads: CSARTTETNQPQHF. The CDR3 DNA sequence: TGCAGTGCTCGGACGACAGAGACCAATCAGCCCCAGCATTTT.

In the case of this clonotype: This may arise from a read error, as a much more abundant clone is one base away. The rearrangement joins TRBV7-2 to TRBJ2-5; TRBD2 matches 10 bases. The germline gives CDR1 SGHTA, CDR2 FQGNSA. The CDR3 is 15 amino acids. The CDR3 protein is CAGSQTSGQQETQYF. Written as DNA, the CDR3 is TGTGCCGGCAGCCAGACTAGCGGGCAACAAGAGACCCAGTACTTC.

This clonotype is labeled medium-sized. CDR3 amino acids: CASSTDSRPRELFF. The CDR3 DNA is TGTGCCAGTTCCACGGACTCCCGACCTAGGGAGCTGTTTTTT. The gene calls are TRBV19 and TRBJ2-2; TRBD2 might be the D (5 bases). The length of the CDR3 is 14 residues. The germline gives CDR1 LNHDA, CDR2 SQIVND (reference sequence). V lost 8 bases and J lost 9, with 19 bases in between.

This clonotype was picked up a small number of times. The chain has TRBV24-1 and TRBJ1-1, with D unresolved. CDR1 and CDR2 from the germline V gene are KGHDR and SFDVKD. The CDR3 consists of 14 residues. Deletions cut 4 bases from V and 1 base from J, with 9 bases between. This CDR3 is CATSEGRKNTEAFF. CDR3 in DNA: TGTGCCACCAGTGAGGGCCGGAAGAACACTGAAGCTTTCTTT.

V gene TRBV20-1 combines with J gene TRBJ2-7, with D perhaps matching TRBD1 (6 bases). The CDR3 extends over 15 amino acids. V was trimmed by 3 bases and J by 3 bases, leaving 18 bases between them. From germline, CDR1 is DFQATT and CDR2 SNEGSKA (reference sequence). The CDR3 reads CSASEGTGTFYEQYF. The CDR3 region has the DNA TGCAGTGCTAGTGAAGGGACCGGGACATTCTACGAGCAGTACTTC.

This clonotype was recorded a few times. The rearrangement uses TRBV20-1 and TRBJ2-3, with TRBD2 matching over 12 bases. Germline V gene sequence: CDR1 DFQATT, CDR2 SNEGSKA (reference sequence). V shed 7 bases, J shed 0 bases, and the junction held 5 bases outside the gene matches. The CDR3 extends over 15 amino acids. DNA for the CDR3: TGCAGTGTCCCCGGGACTAGCGGGAGCACAGATACGCAGTATTTT. This gives the protein CSVPGTSGSTDTQYF.

Of note for this clonotype: This may arise from a read error, as a much more abundant clone is one base away. The chain employs TRBV7-8 and TRBJ2-4; D may be TRBD2 (6 bases). Per germline, CDR1 SGHVS and CDR2 FQNEAQ. The CDR3 extends over 15 amino acids. CDR3 in amino acids: CASSPTPGEKHIQCF. The CDR3 DNA reads as TGTGCCAGCAGCCCTACCCCGGGGGAGAAACACATTCAGTGCTTC.

This clonotype is classed as medium-sized (0.01 to 0.1%). V is TRBV19 and J is TRBJ2-7; tentative D call: TRBD1 (5 bases). The CDR3 consists of 13 residues. The V and J ends lost 5 bases and 3 bases respectively, with 11 bases between them. The V gene's germline CDR1 is LNHDA and CDR2 SQIVND (reference sequence). This CDR3 is CASSYTGDYEQYF. The DNA for the CDR3 is TGTGCCAGTAGTTATACAGGCGACTACGAGCAGTACTTC.

By share of the sample, this clonotype is medium-sized. This sequence joins TRBV7-2 and TRBJ2-5; D ambiguous. V lost 2 bases to trimming and J lost 2 bases, with 6 bases between them. The CDR3 is 13 amino acids. In germline, CDR1 is SGHTA, CDR2 FQGNSA. The CDR3 nucleotides read TGTGCCAGCAGCTTACAGCAGCAAGAGACCCAGTACTTC. It translates to CASSLQQQETQYF.

By share of the sample, this clonotype is medium-sized. The chain joins TRBV20-1 to TRBJ2-1, with 14 bases fitting TRBD2. Germline CDR1 is DFQATT and CDR2 is SNEGSKA (reference sequence). CDR3 length: 16 amino acids. J was trimmed by 6 bases and V by 5 bases; bases with no gene match: 9. As DNA, the CDR3 is TGCAGTGCTCCGGGACTAGCGGGAGAGTATTTCAATGAGCAGTTCTTC. Its translation: CSAPGLAGEYFNEQFF.

This clonotype is categorized as large (0.1 to 1%). The J gene is TRBJ2-1, the V gene TRBV5-1; 10 bases are shared with TRBD2. Germline assignment: CDR1 SGHRS and CDR2 YFSETQ. This CDR3 contains 19 residues. The V gene end was trimmed by 1 base and the J gene end by 2 bases; junction bases not matched to a gene: 12. The CDR3 spells CASSLRVAGGQRAYNEQFF. The CDR3 nucleotides read TGCGCCAGCAGCTTGAGGGTAGCGGGAGGCCAGCGTGCCTACAATGAGCAGTTCTTC.

By share, this clonotype ranks as medium-sized (0.01 to 0.1%). V is TRBV5-1 and J is TRBJ2-5, with 8 bases aligning to TRBD1. V was pared by 2 bases and J by 4 bases, with 4 bases of the junction left unmatched. The CDR3 loop spans 14 amino acids. CDR1 is SGHRS and CDR2 is YFSETQ in the germline V gene. The CDR3: CASSLQGDGETQYF. DNA for the CDR3: TGCGCCAGCAGCTTACAGGGGGATGGAGAGACCCAGTACTTC. Full variable domain (missing parts from reference TRBV5-1 and TRBJ2-5): KAGVTQTPRYLIKTRGQQVTLSCSPISGHRSVSWYQQTPGQGLQFLFEYFSETQRNKGNFPGRFSGRQFSNSRSEMNVSTLELGDSALYLCASSLQGDGETQYFGPGTRLLVL.

This clonotype qualifies as large. V gene TRBV7-6 combines with J gene TRBJ1-2; a weak D match, TRBD1 (5 bases). The CDR3 spans 17 residues. V was shortened by 1 base and J by 5 bases, with 20 bases between the two germline ends. Germline V gives CDR1 SGHVS, CDR2 FNYEAQ. The CDR3 nucleotides read TGTGCCAGCAGCTTAGGCCCCAGGGCGGGGTTCCCATATGGCTACACCTTC. It specifies CASSLGPRAGFPYGYTF.

This clonotype is medium-sized by share. The chain combines TRBV7-2 with TRBJ2-4; the match to TRBD1 covers 7 bases. The CDR3 covers 14 residues. Germline V gene data show CDR1 as SGHTA and CDR2 as FQGNSA. The V segment lost 1 base and the J segment 6 bases; nucleotides outside the gene matches: 3. DNA of the CDR3: TGTGCCAGCAGCTTAGAGGGGGCCTCAAACATTCAGTACTTC. Its translation: CASSLEGASNIQYF.